This entry features one T cell receptor (beta chain) sequence. The sample originates from a study of blood T cell repertoires in COVID-19. Study details: From T cells, B-cell-depleted T cells, or PBMCs came the material, which was cDNA or gDNA.

TCRdb's table, derived via immunoSEQ multiplex PCR, lists solely in-frame clones and lacks some. The sample contains fewer than 140,000 clones, over 55% of which appear only once. The specimen sequenced was peripheral blood. The clonotype was recovered from a human donor with acute or convalescent COVID-19. The donor label of this sample is uncertain.

CDR3 in DNA: TGTGCCAGCAGGCGGGGAACTAACTATGGCTACACCTTC. Amino acids: CASRRGTNYGYTF. The V and J genes are TRBV6-5 and TRBJ1-2; D is undetermined. The CDR3 runs to 13 residues. The germline V gene encodes CDR1 MNHEY and CDR2 SVGAGI. V lost 6 bases, J lost 0 bases, and 8 bases lay in between.